This entry describes one T cell receptor (beta chain). Its antigen remains unidentified. The data were obtained in a study of regulatory dendritic cells for organ transplantation. At the level of the study: Day 6 dendritic cell cultures were stimulated with LPS.

Findings of the study overall: The most alloreactive TCR clonotypes were found in resting memory CD8+ cells. Considerable individual heterogeneity was seen in alloreactive memory CD8+ T cells.

Sorted T cells were CFSE-labeled and cultured 5 days with allogeneic regulatory or mature dendritic cells at 1:10. This CDR3 has 12 residues. Between the trimmed V and J ends, which lost 4 bases and 3 bases, there was a span of 7 bases. Germline V gene sequence: CDR1 PRHDT, CDR2 FYEKMQ (reference sequence). The table came from immunoSEQ multiplex PCR; TCRdb's copy has only in-frame clones and leaves some out. The sample lists over 10,000 clones; around nine tenths were seen once. Sequenced material: naive CD8+ T cells from blood cultured with regulatory dendritic cells. Subset defined: CD45RA+ naive T cells. The sequence derives from a human donor in good health. The gene calls are TRBV13 and TRBJ2-7; TRBD2 is a possible D gene (5 bases). DNA of the CDR3: TGTGCCAGCAGCTCCCGGGGCTACGAGCAGTACTTC. Amino acids: CASSSRGYEQYF.